The sample holds many counts of the clone carrying this TCR beta chain. Its antigen remains unknown. This record comes from a study of CD8+CD57+ T cells in acquired aplastic anemia. The overall study: Sorted CD4+ plus CD8+ cells gave DNA averaging roughly 3.5 ug. For CD4+ cells, healthy donors had an average of roughly 11 million reads. Study-level points and caveats: Twenty-nine CD8+ CDR3 sequences were shared between patients and controls. CD8+ Simpson's diversity showed no significant patient-control difference.

Profiling that covered TCR beta VDJ and CDR3 relied on genomic DNA as its template. TCRdb re-called the reads with MiXCR, one entry per CDR3 protein. In the table there are fewer than 200,000 distinct CDR3 sequences, around 60% of which are singletons. This CDR3 is built from 13 residues. With V trimmed by 1 base and J by 8 bases, 2 bases remained unmatched. Germline V gene sequence: CDR1 SEHNR, CDR2 FQNEAQ (reference sequence). The sequence was obtained from a human donor in good health. What was sequenced was sorted CD4+, CD8+, or CD8+CD57+ T cells (not recorded which) from PBMCs. The rearrangement links TRBV7-9 to TRBJ2-1, with TRBD1 matching over 7 bases. The chain's CDR3 is CASSLDRGDEQFF. In DNA, the CDR3 is TGTGCCAGCAGCTTAGACAGGGGCGATGAGCAGTTCTTC.